Listed below are T cell receptor beta chains from one sample, sequenced in a study of vaccination effects on CD4 cells after COVID-19. This table comes from immunoSEQ multiplex PCR, and its TCRdb copy is limited to in-frame clones, with some not included. This sample yields 50,000 to 65,000 clones, of which over 80% are seen a single time; around 2.4% belongs to the top ten. No cognate antigen is known for these TCRs. Specimen: CD4+ T cells from PBMCs cultured with HCoV-229E spike peptides, collected before COVID-19 vaccination. Receptors were obtained from a human donor who received a COVID-19 vaccine. CDR3s include the opening cysteine and the closing phenylalanine or tryptophan. D genes are given only for firm matches. Part of the rows lack a size; the others show once, few, many or a class for expanded clones.

j_call: TRBJ1-6
v_call: TRBV6-5
d_call: -
clone_size: -
cdr3_aa: CASSYSPSVGSPLHF
cdr3_nt: TGTGCCAGCAGTTACTCCCCCTCAGTCGGGTCACCCCTCCACTTT

j_call: TRBJ1-1
v_call: TRBV5-1
d_call: -
clone_size: -
cdr3_aa: CASSRGGGFVKTYSNTEAFF
cdr3_nt: TGCGCCAGCAGCCGAGGGGGGGGCTTCGTTAAAACTTATTCGAACACTGAAGCTTTCTTT

j_call: TRBJ2-5
v_call: TRBV19
d_call: TRBD2
clone_size: -
cdr3_aa: CASSSSREMRETQYF
cdr3_nt: TGTGCCAGTAGTTCCTCGCGGGAGATGCGAGAGACCCAGTACTTC

j_call: TRBJ1-3
v_call: TRBV27
d_call: TRBD1
clone_size: -
cdr3_aa: CASSWDRGLSTIYF
cdr3_nt: TGTGCCAGCAGTTGGGACAGGGGGTTAAGCACCATATATTTT

j_call: TRBJ2-3
v_call: TRBV6-5
d_call: TRBD1
clone_size: -
cdr3_aa: CASSSGRDRVADTQYF
cdr3_nt: TGTGCCAGCAGTTCAGGCCGGGACAGGGTAGCAGATACGCAGTATTTT

j_call: TRBJ1-4
v_call: TRBV18
d_call: TRBD1
clone_size: -
cdr3_aa: CASSPRQGQDEKLFF
cdr3_nt: TGTGCCAGCTCACCAAGACAGGGGCAGGATGAAAAACTGTTTTTT

j_call: TRBJ1-1
v_call: TRBV10-2
d_call: TRBD1
clone_size: -
cdr3_aa: CASRTRGRSTEAFF
cdr3_nt: TGCGCCAGCAGGACCAGGGGGCGTAGCACTGAAGCTTTCTTT

j_call: TRBJ1-2
v_call: TRBV5-4
d_call: -
clone_size: -
cdr3_aa: CASSLEQGGNGYTF
cdr3_nt: TGTGCCAGCAGCTTGGAACAGGGAGGAAATGGCTACACCTTC

j_call: TRBJ2-3
v_call: TRBV6-1
d_call: TRBD1
clone_size: -
cdr3_aa: CASSEGRTGIADTQYF
cdr3_nt: TGTGCCAGCAGTGAAGGACGGACAGGGATAGCAGATACGCAGTATTTT

j_call: TRBJ1-3
v_call: TRBV25-1
d_call: TRBD1
clone_size: -
cdr3_aa: CASSEPRTGGNTIYF
cdr3_nt: TGTGCCAGCAGTGAACCCCGGACAGGGGGAAACACCATATATTTT

j_call: TRBJ1-2
v_call: TRBV5-1
d_call: -
clone_size: -
cdr3_aa: CASSLAQGLNLNYGYTF
cdr3_nt: TGCGCCAGCAGCTTGGCACAGGGCCTCAACCTTAACTATGGCTACACCTTC

j_call: TRBJ1-1
v_call: TRBV7-9
d_call: TRBD1
clone_size: -
cdr3_aa: CASSNRDRNMNTEAFF
cdr3_nt: TGTGCCAGCAGCAACCGGGACAGGAACATGAACACTGAAGCTTTCTTT

j_call: TRBJ1-4
v_call: TRBV4-3
d_call: -
clone_size: -
cdr3_aa: CASSPVWGKLFF
cdr3_nt: TGCGCCAGCAGCCCTGTGTGGGGGAAACTGTTTTTT

j_call: TRBJ2-1
v_call: TRBV5-1
d_call: -
clone_size: -
cdr3_aa: CASSLVPATNNEQFF
cdr3_nt: TGCGCCAGCAGCTTGGTTCCAGCTACCAACAATGAGCAGTTCTTC

j_call: TRBJ2-2
v_call: TRBV5-1
d_call: -
clone_size: once
cdr3_aa: CASSFETGWGGELFF
cdr3_nt: TGCGCCAGCAGCTTCGAAACAGGGTGGGGCGGGGAGCTGTTTTTT

j_call: TRBJ1-4
v_call: TRBV5-1
d_call: -
clone_size: few
cdr3_aa: CASSGGAHAGEKLFF
cdr3_nt: TGCGCCAGCAGCGGGGGGGCGCATGCGGGCGAAAAACTGTTTTTT

j_call: TRBJ2-1
v_call: TRBV7-8
d_call: TRBD2
clone_size: once
cdr3_aa: CASSSTGTKQFF
cdr3_nt: TGTGCCAGCAGCTCCACCGGGACTAAGCAGTTCTTC

j_call: TRBJ2-3
v_call: TRBV19
d_call: -
clone_size: -
cdr3_aa: CASSPPGQTDTQYF
cdr3_nt: TGTGCCAGTAGTCCACCTGGACAGACAGATACGCAGTATTTT

j_call: TRBJ1-5
v_call: TRBV18
d_call: TRBD1
clone_size: -
cdr3_aa: CASSPGQGAGQPQHF
cdr3_nt: TGTGCCAGCTCTCCCGGACAGGGGGCCGGGCAGCCCCAGCATTTT